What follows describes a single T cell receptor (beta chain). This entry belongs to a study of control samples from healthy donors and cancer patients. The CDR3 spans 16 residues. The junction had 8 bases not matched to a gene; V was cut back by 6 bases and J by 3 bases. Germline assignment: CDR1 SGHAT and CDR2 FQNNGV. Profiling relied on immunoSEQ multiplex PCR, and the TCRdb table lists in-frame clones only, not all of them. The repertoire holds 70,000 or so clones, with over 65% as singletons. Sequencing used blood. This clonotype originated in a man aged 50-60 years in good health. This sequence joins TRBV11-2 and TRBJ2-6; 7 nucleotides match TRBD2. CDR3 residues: CASRGLRGGGANVLTF. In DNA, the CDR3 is TGTGCCAGCAGGGGACTAAGGGGAGGTGGGGCCAACGTCCTGACTTTC. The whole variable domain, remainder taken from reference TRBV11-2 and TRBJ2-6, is EAGVAQSPRYKIIEKRQSVAFWCNPISGHATLYWYQQILGQGPKLLIQFQNNGVVDDSQLPKDRFSAERLKGVDSTLKIQPAKLEDSAVYLCASRGLRGGGANVLTFGAGSRLTVL.